The sequence of this T cell receptor beta chain was determined in a study of PD-1 blockade in classical Hodgkin lymphoma. Data came from immunoSEQ multiplex PCR; TCRdb stores just in-frame clones and leaves some out. Found here are over 45,000 clones, around 78% of them singletons; the top ten hold about 14%. The CDR3 is 16 amino acids. The germline V and J ends were trimmed by 1 base and 2 bases, with 11 bases remaining between them. The germline CDR1 and CDR2 sequences are SEHNR and FQNEAQ (reference sequence). There are a few counts of this clone. What it binds is not known. Patients all relapsed after autologous stem cell transplantation, and there was variation in brentuximab vedotin exposure. Study outcomes and limitations: Patients newly diagnosed and complete responders had comparable baseline diversity. By cycle point C4D1, TCR diversity had risen significantly in CD4+ cells (but not CD8+ cells).

The material sequenced was peripheral blood mononuclear cells (PBMCs), taken before the second cycle of nivolumab. The sequence came from a human donor with classical Hodgkin lymphoma. The V and J genes are TRBV7-9 and TRBJ2-2; D remains unclear. For the CDR3, the DNA is TGTGCCAGCAGCTTAGTTCCTAGACTCAACACCGGGGAGCTGTTTTTT. It codes for CASSLVPRLNTGELFF. The complete variable domain, with remaining parts taken from reference TRBV7-9 and TRBJ2-2, reads DTGVSQNPRHKITKRGQNVTFRCDPISEHNRLYWYRQTLGQGPEFLTYFQNEAQLEKSRLLSDRFSAERPKGSFSTLEIQRTEQGDSAMYLCASSLVPRLNTGELFFGEGSRLTVL.